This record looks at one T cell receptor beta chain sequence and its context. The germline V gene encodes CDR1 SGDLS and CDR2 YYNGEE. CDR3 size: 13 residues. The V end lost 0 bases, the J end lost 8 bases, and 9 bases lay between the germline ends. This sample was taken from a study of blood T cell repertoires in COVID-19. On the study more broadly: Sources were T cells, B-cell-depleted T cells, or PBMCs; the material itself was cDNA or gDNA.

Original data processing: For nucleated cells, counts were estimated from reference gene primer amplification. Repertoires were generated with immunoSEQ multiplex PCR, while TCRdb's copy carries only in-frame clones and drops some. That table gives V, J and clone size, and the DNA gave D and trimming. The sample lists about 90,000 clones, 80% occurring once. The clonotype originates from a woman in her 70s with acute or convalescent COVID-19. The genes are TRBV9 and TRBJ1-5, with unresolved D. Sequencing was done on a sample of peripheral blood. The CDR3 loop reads CASSVAGAEPQHF. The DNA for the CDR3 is TGTGCCAGCAGCGTAGCTGGCGCGGAGCCCCAGCATTTT.